What follows are 10 T cell receptor beta chains derived from one specimen sequenced in a study of blood T cell repertoires in COVID-19. Generated by immunoSEQ multiplex PCR, the TCRdb table keeps only in-frame clones and is missing some. This table holds 90,000 to 150,000 clones, approximately 80% found once. Sequenced sample: peripheral blood. Every receptor here comes from a woman at least 80 years old with acute or convalescent COVID-19.

The chain carries TRBV7-2 and TRBJ2-3; D ambiguous. Trimming stripped 5 bases from V and 0 bases from J, with 9 bases between. The CDR3 consists of 14 residues. CDR1 and CDR2 (germline): SGHTA, FQGNSA. As DNA, the CDR3 is TGTGCCAGCAGCCTTTATTCTAGCACAGATACGCAGTATTTT. This gives the protein CASSLYSSTDTQYF.

CDR3 amino acids: CASSFFVGQGTENTIYF. Here the CDR3 DNA reads TGCGCCAGCAGCTTCTTCGTCGGACAGGGGACCGAAAACACCATATATTTT. The chain links TRBV5-1 to TRBJ1-3; 9 bases agree with TRBD1. Trimming cost V 2 bases and J 6 bases; bases outside gene matches: 12. The CDR3 runs 17 residues. The germline CDR1 and CDR2 sequences are SGHRS and YFSETQ.

V and J are TRBV7-2 and TRBJ2-7; 10 bases agree with TRBD1. Germline trimming cut 0 bases from V and 7 bases from J; bases unmatched to any gene: 12. Germline V gives CDR1 SGHTA, CDR2 FQGNSA. The CDR3 sequence is 17 residues long. The CDR3 bases are TGTGCCAGCAGCTTAGCCCCGGTCCGACAGGGGGCTCCTGAGCAGTACTTC. Translation gives CASSLAPVRQGAPEQYF.

The chain uses TRBV9 and TRBJ1-5; D unclear. Deletions cut 0 bases from V and 0 bases from J, with 7 bases between. Looked up from germline, CDR1 is SGDLS and CDR2 is YYNGEE. The CDR3 is 15 amino acids. The CDR3 bases are TGTGCCAGCAGCGTAGCCCCTTATAGCAATCAGCCCCAGCATTTT. As protein: CASSVAPYSNQPQHF.

The chain is built from TRBV5-6 and TRBJ2-3; D uncertain. Germline V gene sequence: CDR1 SGHDT, CDR2 YYEEEE. V was pared by 4 bases and J by 0 bases, with 6 bases between. The CDR3 totals 13 residues. As DNA, the CDR3 is TGTGCCAGCAGCAAAACTAGCACAGATACGCAGTATTTT. Protein product: CASSKTSTDTQYF.

V usage is TRBV5-1 and J usage is TRBJ1-1; tentatively, D is TRBD1 (6 bases). V was shortened by 4 bases and J by 0 bases, with 13 bases between the two germline ends. The CDR3 totals 15 residues. In germline, CDR1 is SGHRS, CDR2 YFSETQ. The DNA of the CDR3 is TGCGCCAGCAGCCCAGGACAGATCTTGAACACTGAAGCTTTCTTT. Its protein product is CASSPGQILNTEAFF.

This clone was recorded once. V gene TRBV7-9 combines with J gene TRBJ2-1; tentatively, D is TRBD1 (6 bases). The CDR3 is 15 residues long. The ends were cut back, 5 bases at V and 5 bases at J, with 16 bases in the middle. Germline V CDR1 and CDR2: SEHNR, FQNEAQ (reference sequence). CDR3 DNA: TGTGCCAGCAGCCCCCAAGGAAACAGGGACAATGAGCAGTTCTTC. As protein: CASSPQGNRDNEQFF.

The rearrangement uses TRBV30 and TRBJ2-7, with TRBD2 matching over 7 bases. Trimming took 2 bases from V and 1 from J; bases not matched to a gene: 14. This CDR3 has 17 residues. Germline CDR1 reads GTSNPN; CDR2 reads SVGIG (reference sequence). The CDR3 region has the DNA TGTGCCTGGAGTCCCCTGGTCGTGGTAGCGGGTTCCTACGAGCAGTACTTC. Residues: CAWSPLVVVAGSYEQYF.

The J gene is TRBJ1-6, the V gene TRBV28; no clear D gene. The CDR3 runs to 15 residues. CDR1 is MDHEN, CDR2 SYDVKM, per germline. V shed 4 bases and J shed 7 bases, with 14 bases lying between them. The CDR3: CASSSQGGENSPLHF. CDR3 DNA sequence: TGTGCCAGCAGTTCTCAAGGCGGAGAGAATTCACCCCTCCACTTT.

The chain uses TRBV7-2 and TRBJ2-5; tentatively, D is TRBD1 (8 bases). Germline values: CDR1 SGHTA, CDR2 FQGNSA. This CDR3 region has 17 residues. Deletions cut 5 bases from V and 7 bases from J, with 26 bases between. CDR3 amino acids: CASSARGARGQVRTQYF. As DNA, the CDR3 is TGTGCCAGCAGCGCACGGGGGGCCAGGGGGCAGGTTAGGACCCAGTACTTC.